Shown below are 2 T cell receptor beta chains from a single sample sequenced in a study. A single record per CDR3 protein comes from TCRdb applying MiXCR to the reads. The sample has 6,500 to 8,500 distinct CDR3 sequences, over 30% seen once; the top ten hold 22%. Material: blood. These receptors were obtained from a human donor.

This rearrangement joins TRBV29-1 to TRBJ1-2; TRBD1 agrees at 8 bases. In germline, CDR1 is SQVTM, CDR2 ANQGSEA. This CDR3 contains 15 residues. V lost 1 base and J lost 8; bases outside the gene matches: 12. CDR3 amino acids: CSVEAGQGARGGYTF. The CDR3 DNA follows: TGCAGCGTTGAAGCGGGCCAGGGGGCGCGGGGCGGCTACACCTTC.

The rearrangement joins TRBV29-1 to TRBJ2-3; D is undetermined. Germline loops: CDR1 SQVTM, CDR2 ANQGSEA. This CDR3 region has 11 residues. CDR3 DNA: TGCACCGGACCTAGCACAGATACGCAGTATTTT. Translated, it gives CTGPSTDTQYF.